These 31 T cell receptor beta chains were all obtained from the same sample, sequenced in a study of blood T cell repertoires in COVID-19. Profiled with immunoSEQ multiplex PCR; TCRdb holds only in-frame clones, not every one. The sample has about 38,000 clones; just under 75% are singletons. The sequenced material came from peripheral blood. All receptors derive from a man between 65 and 85 years old with COVID-19, enrolled during active disease.

The CDR3 sequence is CASSPGGAFF. Written as DNA, the CDR3 is TGTGCCAGCAGTCCAGGTGGGGCTTTCTTT. The chain recombines TRBV7-6 with TRBJ1-1, with unresolved D. V lost 6 bases, J lost 11 bases, and 10 bases lay in between. Germline assignment: CDR1 SGHVS and CDR2 FNYEAQ. The CDR3 length is 10 residues.

This clone has more than one count but fewer than ten. The CDR3, as DNA: TGTGCCAGCAAAACAGGGAATGGCATTCAGCCCCAGCATTTT. Its protein product is CASKTGNGIQPQHF. This chain uses TRBV2 with TRBJ1-5, with D maybe TRBD1 (6 bases). The CDR3 extends over 14 amino acids. V was trimmed by 7 bases and J by 6 bases, leaving 16 bases between them. CDR1 is SNHLY, CDR2 FYNNEI, per germline.

V usage is TRBV28 and J usage is TRBJ2-7; 9 nucleotides match TRBD1. The CDR3 contains 15 residues. Per the germline V gene, CDR1 is MDHEN and CDR2 is SYDVKM. Trimming cost V 10 bases and J 3 bases; bases outside gene matches: 13. CDR3 sequence: CATAESGQGFYEQYF. DNA of the CDR3: TGTGCCACCGCGGAATCCGGACAGGGGTTCTACGAGCAGTACTTC.

The chain combines TRBV7-9 with TRBJ1-2, with unresolved D. CDR1 and CDR2 from the germline V gene are SEHNR and FQNEAQ (reference sequence). The CDR3 sequence is 15 residues long. V lost 5 bases, J lost 7 bases, and 20 bases lay in between. As DNA, the CDR3 is TGTGCCAGCAGCACGAACCCCTGGGCTTTTGGTGGCTACACCTTC. Protein: CASSTNPWAFGGYTF.

This clone was counted once. V gene TRBV27 combines with J gene TRBJ1-2; 12 nucleotides line up with TRBD1. Germline-derived CDR1 and CDR2 are MNHEY and SMNVEV (reference sequence). V shed 6 bases and J 4 bases; nucleotides not matched to a gene: 6. The CDR3 covers 15 residues. CDR3 bases: TGTGCCAGCAGCCCACTGGGACAGGGGGCCTATGGCTACACCTTC. Protein product: CASSPLGQGAYGYTF.

V and J are TRBV30 and TRBJ1-2, with D perhaps TRBD1 (6 bases). V was trimmed by 2 bases and J by 4 bases, leaving 11 bases between them. The CDR3 spans 13 residues. CDR1 and CDR2 from the germline V gene are GTSNPN and SVGIG (reference sequence). For the CDR3, the DNA is TGTGCCTGGAGTCCCGACAGGCGCTATGGCTACACCTTC. It translates to CAWSPDRRYGYTF.

V and J are TRBV5-6 and TRBJ1-1, with D unresolved. The CDR3 loop spans 15 amino acids. Per the germline V gene, CDR1 is SGHDT and CDR2 is YYEEEE. V dropped 1 base and J dropped 2 bases, with 12 bases sitting between them. The CDR3 nucleotides are TGTGCCAGCAGCTTGATGGAGGGCTTTAACACTGAAGCTTTCTTT. Amino acid sequence: CASSLMEGFNTEAFF.

This clone was seen more than once but under ten times. The chain is built from TRBV4-1 and TRBJ2-1; the D is unclear. From germline, CDR1 is MGHRA and CDR2 YSYEKL. The CDR3 loop spans 15 amino acids. V was shortened by 1 base and J by 6 bases, with 13 bases between the two germline ends. CDR3 protein: CASSQVSLLSNEQFF. The CDR3 coding sequence is TGCGCCAGCAGCCAAGTTTCACTACTGAGCAATGAGCAGTTCTTC.

This clone is deemed medium-sized. This chain joins TRBV5-6 and TRBJ1-5, with 9 bases fitting TRBD1. From germline, CDR1 is SGHDT and CDR2 YYEEEE. V lost 1 base to trimming and J lost 0 bases; unmatched junction nucleotides: 5. The CDR3 is made up of 17 amino acids. The CDR3 region is CASSLRDRAFSNQPQHF. CDR3 nucleotide sequence: TGTGCCAGCAGCTTGAGGGACAGGGCTTTTAGCAATCAGCCCCAGCATTTT.

In DNA form, the CDR3 reads TGTGCCAGCAGTGACACGGACAGAACGAACACCGGGGAGCTGTTTTTT. It yields the protein CASSDTDRTNTGELFF. The genes are TRBV6-4 and TRBJ2-2; tentatively, D is TRBD1 (6 bases). This CDR3 contains 16 residues. Trimming pared 2 bases from V and 0 bases from J, leaving 10 bases between. The germline V gene encodes CDR1 MRHNA and CDR2 SNTAGT.

The CDR3 DNA sequence: TGTGCCAGCTCACCGTTCCCGGACTACTACTACGAGCAGTACTTC. It encodes CASSPFPDYYYEQYF. The chain couples TRBV18 to TRBJ2-7; tentative D call: TRBD2 (6 bases). Germline CDR1 and CDR2: KGHSH and LQKENI. The CDR3 totals 15 residues. Trimming removed 3 bases at V and 3 bases at J, with 15 bases between.

This CDR3 reads CASSSPRTSGEKLFF. The CDR3 bases are TGTGCCAGCAGTTCGCCCCGGACAAGTGGTGAAAAACTGTTTTTT. The chain recombines TRBV28 with TRBJ1-4, with D possibly TRBD1 on 5 matching bases. The CDR3 spans 15 residues. The V and J ends lost 4 bases and 7 bases respectively, with 16 bases between them. CDR1 MDHEN and CDR2 SYDVKM come from the germline V gene.

The chain joins TRBV7-6 to TRBJ1-4; 8 positions match TRBD1. CDR3 length: 15 amino acids. In germline, CDR1 is SGHVS, CDR2 FNYEAQ. The trim removed 5 bases at V and 5 bases at J, leaving 7 bases unmatched. The CDR3 is CASSVGTGSNEKLFF. CDR3 nucleotide sequence: TGTGCCAGCAGCGTAGGGACAGGTTCAAATGAAAAACTGTTTTTT.

This clone was seen a handful of times. CDR3 bases: TGTGCCTGGAGTGGACTAGCGGGAGCTCACCAAGAGACCCAGTACTTC. As protein: CAWSGLAGAHQETQYF. The J gene is TRBJ2-5, the V gene TRBV30; 12 bases map to TRBD2. CDR3 length: 16 amino acids. CDR1 and CDR2 (germline): GTSNPN, SVGIG (reference sequence). V was clipped by 1 base and J by 0 bases; unmatched bases: 3.

The chain is built from TRBV30 and TRBJ1-5; D remains ambiguous. Trimming cost V 1 base and J 4 bases, with 14 bases left between them. Germline CDR1 reads GTSNPN; CDR2 reads SVGIG (reference sequence). The CDR3 contains 15 residues. In DNA, the CDR3 is TGTGCCTGGAGTGACTCTCTGGGCAGTAATCAGCCCCAGCATTTT. This sequence encodes CAWSDSLGSNQPQHF.

The chain is built from TRBV28 and TRBJ1-5; D is undetermined. This CDR3 spans 15 amino acids. The V end was cut by 4 bases, the J end by 4 bases, with 14 bases between. In germline, CDR1 is MDHEN, CDR2 SYDVKM. In nucleotides, the CDR3 is TGTGCCAGCAGTTATCTGGACTGGGCTAATCAGCCCCAGCATTTT. Translation gives CASSYLDWANQPQHF.

This clone was picked up a small number of times. This chain uses TRBV19 with TRBJ1-1; 10 bases agree with TRBD1. The CDR3 totals 13 residues. V gave up 8 bases and J gave up 4 bases; unmatched junction bases: 4. The germline V gene encodes CDR1 LNHDA and CDR2 SQIVND (reference sequence). Here the CDR3 reads CASWDRGGTEAFF. CDR3 DNA: TGTGCCAGTTGGGACAGGGGCGGCACTGAAGCTTTCTTT. Full variable domain (outside the CDR3, taken from reference TRBV19 and TRBJ1-1): DGGITQSPKYLFRKEGQNVTLSCEQNLNHDAMYWYRQDPGQGLRLIYYSQIVNDFQKGDIAEGYSVSREKKESFPLTVTSAQKNPTAFYLCASWDRGGTEAFFGQGTRLTVV.

This clone was observed once. V and J are TRBV10-3 and TRBJ1-5; D gene unclear. Germline CDR1 is ENHRY and CDR2 is SYGVKD. V lost 6 bases, J lost 2 bases, and 11 bases lay in between. The CDR3 is 14 residues long. The CDR3 DNA reads TGTGCCATCAGCGACGGTCGGGGCAATCAGCCCCAGCATTTT. Protein product: CAISDGRGNQPQHF.

The chain links TRBV18 to TRBJ2-7; D is perhaps TRBD1 (6 bases). Germline values: CDR1 KGHSH, CDR2 LQKENI. Trimming removed 3 bases at V and 5 bases at J, with 17 bases between. CDR3 length: 15 amino acids. CDR3 region: CASSPGVRGIDEQYF. CDR3 DNA: TGTGCCAGCTCACCTGGCGTCAGGGGAATCGACGAGCAGTACTTC. Together with reference TRBV18 and TRBJ2-7, the CDR3 gives the full variable domain: NAGVMQNPRHLVRRRGQEARLRCSPMKGHSHVYWYRQLPEEGLKFMVYLQKENIIDESGMPKERFSAEFPKEGPSILRIQQVVRGDSAAYFCASSPGVRGIDEQYFGPGTRLTVT.

The chain couples TRBV7-2 to TRBJ1-4; 9 bases map to TRBD1. Germline V lookup: CDR1 SGHTA, CDR2 FQGNSA. This CDR3 comprises 17 residues. The V segment lost 1 base and the J segment 7 bases; nucleotides outside the gene matches: 10. CDR3 residues: CASSLGPRGTGTEKLFF. The CDR3, as DNA: TGTGCCAGCAGCTTAGGGCCCCGGGGGACAGGGACTGAAAAACTGTTTTTT.

The chain uses TRBV11-3 and TRBJ2-2, with a weak D call TRBD2 (7 bases). This CDR3 region has 16 residues. V lost 2 bases to trimming and J lost 6 bases, with 16 bases between them. Germline-derived CDR1 and CDR2 are SGHNT and YENEEA. CDR3 sequence: CASSLMAGALPGELFF. The CDR3 coding sequence is TGTGCCAGCAGCTTAATGGCGGGGGCCTTACCCGGGGAGCTGTTTTTT.

The chain has TRBV5-1 and TRBJ2-2, with D possibly TRBD1 on 5 matching bases. The ends were cut back, 0 bases at V and 2 bases at J, with 14 bases in the middle. The CDR3 runs 17 residues. The germline gives CDR1 SGHRS, CDR2 YFSETQ. The CDR3 reads CASSLATYRSNTGELFF. CDR3 coding DNA: TGCGCCAGCAGCTTGGCGACCTACAGGTCAAACACCGGGGAGCTGTTTTTT. The full variable domain, rest sourced from reference TRBV5-1 and TRBJ2-2, is KAGVTQTPRYLIKTRGQQVTLSCSPISGHRSVSWYQQTPGQGLQFLFEYFSETQRNKGNFPGRFSGRQFSNSRSEMNVSTLELGDSALYLCASSLATYRSNTGELFFGEGSRLTVL.

This chain joins TRBV14 and TRBJ2-4, with a tentative D call TRBD2 (6 bases). The germline V gene has CDR1 SGHDN and CDR2 FVKESK. The V end was cut by 3 bases, the J end by 0 bases, with 18 bases between. The CDR3 contains 18 residues. The CDR3 bases are TGTGCCAGCAGCCAGATCGCGCGGGATCCGCTAGCCAAAAACATTCAGTACTTC. Translated: CASSQIARDPLAKNIQYF.

This clone was recorded a few times. The chain uses TRBV5-6 and TRBJ1-5, with D unresolved. This CDR3 has 14 amino acids. Germline-derived CDR1 and CDR2 are SGHDT and YYEEEE. The ends were cut back, 1 base at V and 5 bases at J, with 10 bases in the middle. The CDR3, as DNA: TGTGCCAGCAGCTTGATGCGATACGATCAGCCCCAGCATTTT. Protein: CASSLMRYDQPQHF.

This clone was seen a single time. The V call is TRBV24-1, the J call TRBJ1-6, with TRBD1 identical over 7 bases. The CDR3 runs to 16 residues. The germline V gene has CDR1 KGHDR and CDR2 SFDVKD. J gave up 0 bases and V 7 bases, and 5 bases lay outside the gene matches. CDR3 sequence (DNA): TGTGCCACCAGCCCAGGGGGAAGCTCCTATAATTCACCCCTCCACTTT. Amino acid sequence: CATSPGGSSYNSPLHF.

On this clone itself: At one of its ends the junction is not consistent with the germline gene, which may arise from a read error. J is TRBJ2-2 and V is TRBV4-1, with D perhaps matching TRBD1 or TRBD2 (6 bases each). CDR1 is MGHRA and CDR2 is YSYEKL in the germline V gene. The CDR3 is 16 amino acids. As DNA, the CDR3 is TGCGCCAGCAGTCAAGGGGGGCAGGGTCGCACCGGGGAGCTGTTTTTT. It translates to CASSQGGQGRTGELFF.

This rearrangement joins TRBV5-1 to TRBJ1-1; the match to TRBD1 covers 11 bases. Per the germline V gene, CDR1 is SGHRS and CDR2 is YFSETQ. With V trimmed by 4 bases and J by 4 bases, 18 bases remained unmatched. The CDR3 contains 19 residues. The CDR3 coding sequence is TGCGCCAGCAGCCCTTTGGGGTCCTTCGGACAGGGGGCCACCACTGAAGCTTTCTTT. It specifies CASSPLGSFGQGATTEAFF.

This clone appeared a few times. V is TRBV30 and J is TRBJ2-7; 11 bases line up with TRBD1. Germline trimming cut 3 bases from V and 7 bases from J; bases unmatched to any gene: 11. The CDR3 covers 15 residues. Germline V gene sequence: CDR1 GTSNPN, CDR2 SVGIG (reference sequence). The DNA for the CDR3 is TGTGCCTGGAGAACTTCCGGGACAGGGGGTCGGGAGCAGTACTTC. This gives the protein CAWRTSGTGGREQYF.

The V gene is TRBV11-1, the J gene TRBJ2-7; no reliable D call. The length of the CDR3 is 13 residues. Per germline, CDR1 SGHAT and CDR2 FQDESV (reference sequence). Trimming took 4 bases from V and 5 from J, leaving 12 bases between them. CDR3 protein: CASSSVLLNEQYF. The CDR3 nucleotides are TGTGCCAGCAGCTCCGTACTCCTAAACGAGCAGTACTTC. The variable domain in full, completed from reference TRBV11-1 and TRBJ2-7, reads EAEVAQSPRYKITEKSQAVAFWCDPISGHATLYWYRQILGQGPELLVQFQDESVVDDSQLPKDRFSAERLKGVDSTLKIQPAELGDSAMYLCASSSVLLNEQYFGPGTRLTVT.

This chain uses TRBV15 with TRBJ2-1; perhaps TRBD1 as D (6 bases). V lost 1 base and J 5 bases, leaving 15 bases between the germline ends. The CDR3 consists of 16 residues. Germline CDR1 LNHNV, CDR2 YYDKDF (reference sequence). CDR3 sequence (DNA): TGTGCCACCAGCAGAGTCCGGGACACAGAGAACAATGAGCAGTTCTTC. It encodes CATSRVRDTENNEQFF.

This clone turned up a few times. This chain links TRBV6-2 or TRBV6-3 with TRBJ2-2; possible D gene TRBD1, 5 bases. The germline V gene encodes CDR1 MNHEY and CDR2 SVGEGT. The germline V and J ends were trimmed by 5 bases and 5 bases, with 6 bases remaining between them. The CDR3 covers 12 residues. The CDR3, as DNA: TGTGCCAGCAGTCGGACAACCGGGGAGCTGTTTTTT. It specifies CASSRTTGELFF.